The following is a TCR beta chain sequence with its context. The CDR3 loop spans 15 amino acids. Germline CDR1 and CDR2: MDHEN and SYDVKM. V shed 6 bases and J 5 bases; nucleotides not matched to a gene: 11. In the original processing: Amplification of reference gene primers provided the estimated nucleated cell counts. The protocol was immunoSEQ multiplex PCR, while the TCRdb copy is restricted to in-frame clones and leaves out a portion. V, J and clone size are taken as reported in that table, and D and trimming were inferred from the DNA itself. The data hold just under 300,000 clones, with about 87% observed a single time. The data were taken from a study of blood T cell repertoires in COVID-19. Study background: Sites in the United States, Italy and Spain provided acute and convalescent COVID-19 samples. The cDNA or gDNA used as material had been derived from T cells, B-cell-depleted T cells, or PBMCs.

The chain uses TRBV28 and TRBJ2-7, with 9 bases matching TRBD1. The TCR was taken from a man in his 70s with acute or convalescent COVID-19. The sample taken for sequencing was peripheral blood. DNA for the CDR3: TGTGCCAGCAGCGACTCGACAGGGGGACGGGACGAGCAGTACTTC. It translates to CASSDSTGGRDEQYF.